This T cell receptor beta chain was documented in a study of blood T cell repertoires in COVID-19. Cohort allocation depended upon clinical history that participants reported. This table comes from immunoSEQ multiplex PCR, and its TCRdb copy is limited to in-frame clones, with some not included. The sample has fewer than 300,000 clones; around 89% are singletons. The V end was cut by 4 bases, the J end by 0 bases, with 13 bases between. The CDR3 is 16 amino acids. Germline V gene data show CDR1 as MNHNS and CDR2 as SASEGT. The sequence derives from a man between 35 and 55 years old who had recovered from COVID-19. V gene TRBV6-1 combines with J gene TRBJ1-5; TRBD1 might be the D (5 bases). Specimen: PBMCs or T cells enriched from blood (not recorded which). In DNA form, the CDR3 reads TGTGCCAGCAGTGGACAAACAGGTTATAGCAATCAGCCCCAGCATTTT. It specifies CASSGQTGYSNQPQHF.